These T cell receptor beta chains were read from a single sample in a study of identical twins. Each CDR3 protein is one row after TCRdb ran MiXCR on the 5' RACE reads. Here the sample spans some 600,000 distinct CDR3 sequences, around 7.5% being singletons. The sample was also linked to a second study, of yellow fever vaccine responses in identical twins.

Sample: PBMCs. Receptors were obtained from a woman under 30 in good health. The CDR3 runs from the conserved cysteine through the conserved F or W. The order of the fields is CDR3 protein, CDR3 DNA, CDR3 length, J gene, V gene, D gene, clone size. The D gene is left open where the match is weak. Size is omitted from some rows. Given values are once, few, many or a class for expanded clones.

CASSVGNGDTQYF,TGTGCCAGCAGCGTAGGTAATGGAGATACGCAGTATTTT,13,TRBJ2-3,TRBV9,NA,many
CASSDGGQSNEQFF,TGTGCCAGCAGTGACGGGGGACAGAGCAATGAGCAGTTCTTC,14,TRBJ2-1,TRBV6-4,TRBD1,many
CSVVRSSNYGYTF,TGCAGCGTTGTCAGGAGTTCTAACTATGGCTACACCTTC,13,TRBJ1-2,TRBV29-1,NA,few
CASSPNRGQNKNTEAFF,TGCGCCAGCAGCCCAAACAGGGGGCAGAACAAGAACACTGAAGCTTTCTTT,17,TRBJ1-1,TRBV4-1,TRBD1,few
CAIKGSCGVGTDTQYF,TGTGCCATCAAAGGTAGCTGCGGGGTAGGGACAGATACGCAGTATTTT,16,TRBJ2-3,TRBV10-3,NA,NA
CASSRYEGLVFHEQFF,TGTGCCAGCAGCAGGTATGAGGGCTTGGTTTTCCATGAGCAGTTCTTC,16,TRBJ2-1,TRBV5-8,NA,few
CASSATGSYNEQFF,TGTGCCAGCAGCGCAACGGGTTCCTACAATGAGCAGTTCTTC,14,TRBJ2-1,TRBV12-3/TRBV12-4,NA,few
CASSWDNTDTQYF,TGCGCCAGCAGCTGGGACAACACAGATACGCAGTATTTT,13,TRBJ2-3,TRBV5-1,NA,many
CASSSPGQGFLTDTQYF,TGTGCCAGCAGCTCCCCGGGACAGGGATTTTTAACAGATACGCAGTATTTT,17,TRBJ2-3,TRBV12-3/TRBV12-4,TRBD1,NA
CASSVAMSAVTDTQYF,TGTGCCAGCAGCGTAGCCATGTCGGCGGTCACAGATACGCAGTATTTT,16,TRBJ2-3,TRBV9,NA,many
CASSLVDRGGSPLHF,TGCGCCAGCAGCTTGGTAGACAGGGGTGGTTCACCCCTCCACTTT,15,TRBJ1-6,TRBV5-1,TRBD1,few
CSAPHGEKLFF,TGCAGTGCTCCCCATGGGGAAAAACTGTTTTTT,11,TRBJ1-4,TRBV20-1,NA,few
CASSLEGGPQPQHF,TGCGCCAGCAGCTTGGAGGGGGGGCCTCAGCCCCAGCATTTT,14,TRBJ1-5,TRBV5-1,NA,many
CASSARLAGALANTGELFF,TGTGCCAGCAGCGCTCGACTAGCGGGAGCCCTCGCGAACACCGGGGAGCTGTTTTTT,19,TRBJ2-2,TRBV7-7,TRBD2,NA
CASRHTSTSGISNEQFF,TGTGCCAGCAGACACACCTCGACTAGCGGGATATCGAATGAGCAGTTCTTC,17,TRBJ2-1,TRBV14,TRBD2,NA
CASSFLDARQTYNEQFF,TGTGCCAGCAGTTTCTTGGACGCTAGGCAGACCTACAATGAGCAGTTCTTC,17,TRBJ2-1,TRBV27,NA,NA
CASSQVVGPNTGELFF,TGTGCCAGCAGCCAAGTTGTGGGGCCGAACACCGGGGAGCTGTTTTTT,16,TRBJ2-2,TRBV3-1,NA,few
CASSSPPRLEQYF,TGCGCCAGCAGCTCACCGCCCCGACTAGAGCAGTACTTC,13,TRBJ2-7,TRBV5-1,NA,many
CASSLVYGGEETGGTDTQYF,TGTGCCAGCAGCTTAGTGTATGGGGGAGAGGAGACAGGGGGCACAGATACGCAGTATTTT,20,TRBJ2-3,TRBV7-6,TRBD1,few
CASPGQSNQPQHF,TGCGCCAGCCCTGGACAGAGCAATCAGCCCCAGCATTTT,13,TRBJ1-5,TRBV5-1,NA,NA
CASSLAGTGSDEQFF,TGTGCCAGCAGCTTAGCGGGGACAGGGAGTGATGAGCAGTTCTTC,15,TRBJ2-1,TRBV7-9,TRBD1,NA
CASSPALQGNTQYF,TGTGCCAGCAGCCCAGCGTTACAGGGCAATACGCAGTATTTT,14,TRBJ2-3,TRBV9,NA,NA
CASSVGTNTEAFF,TGTGCCAGCAGCGTCGGCACGAACACTGAAGCTTTCTTT,13,TRBJ1-1,TRBV9,NA,many
CATSDFGGGYEQFF,TGTGCCACCAGTGATTTCGGGGGGGGGTATGAGCAGTTCTTC,14,TRBJ2-1,TRBV24-1,TRBD2,few